This T cell receptor beta chain comes out of a study of cytomegalovirus exposure and HLA in healthy donors. Whole-study results and caveats: For most TCR sequences rarity was the rule, although some public TCRs occurred in many donors. Common viral pathogens (according to a later analysis) appeared linked to several of the most significant clusters.

With respect to this clone: Its matching antigen is unknown.

V shed 6 bases, J shed 4 bases, and the junction held 9 bases outside the gene matches. The CDR3 runs to 14 residues. The germline V gene encodes CDR1 MNHEY and CDR2 SVGAGI. In the PCR, 60 Vbeta and 13 Jbeta primers were used. This table comes from immunoSEQ multiplex PCR, and its TCRdb copy is limited to in-frame clones, with some not included. The sample contains 60,000 or so clones, about three quarters of which appear only once. The sequence was obtained from a man aged 45-65 years in good health and CMV-seropositive. V and J are TRBV6-5 and TRBJ2-7; 7 bases align to TRBD1. Sample: PBMCs. The CDR3 reads CASSHGTAFYEQYF. The CDR3 bases are TGTGCCAGCAGCCACGGGACAGCGTTTTACGAGCAGTACTTC.